A selection of T cell receptor beta chains follows, all from one sample in a study of human T cells and chemical hapten exposure. Via MiXCR, TCRdb re-called the RACE reads, giving one row per CDR3 protein. This table holds roughly 200,000 distinct CDR3 sequences, approximately 20% found once. The source material was whole blood, sampled in connection with sensitization to the hapten diphenylcyclopropenone (DPC). The origin of the receptors is a woman between 45 and 65 years old with alopecia areata. Some clones in this sample may be carry-over from other donors' samples. Both conserved end residues are part of each CDR3. The D gene is left open where the match is weak. Where a row states a size, it is once, few, many or the class of an expanded clone; other rows omit it.

cdr3_nt cdr3_aa j_call clone_size d_call v_call
TGTGCCACTCGTGACGCCTACAGGGCAGGGCAGCCCCAGCATTTT CATRDAYRAGQPQHF TRBJ1-5 . . TRBV10-3
TGCAGTGCTAGAGACACCGGACAGCTTAATCCTTACAATGAGCAGTTCTTC CSARDTGQLNPYNEQFF TRBJ2-1 few . TRBV20-1
TGTGCCAGCAGTATGGCGGGACGGAACACCGGGGAGCTGTTTTTT CASSMAGRNTGELFF TRBJ2-2 . . TRBV2
TGTGCCAGCAGCCTCTACGTACTAGCGGGAGGAATCACAGATACGCAGTATTTT CASSLYVLAGGITDTQYF TRBJ2-3 . TRBD2 TRBV7-2
TGTGCCAGCGCCCCACAGACTAGCGGATTGAATGAGCAGTTCTTC CASAPQTSGLNEQFF TRBJ2-1 . TRBD2 TRBV6-6
TGTGCCAGCAGTACGGACAGAAGCAATCAGCCCCAGCATTTT CASSTDRSNQPQHF TRBJ1-5 . . TRBV4-2
TGCGCCAGCAGCCAAGGACTAGCGGGAGGGCCCTTCAATGAGCAGTTCTTC CASSQGLAGGPFNEQFF TRBJ2-1 . TRBD2 TRBV5-1
TGCAGTGCTGGGGAGACCCAGTACTTC CSAGETQYF TRBJ2-5 few . TRBV20-1
TGCGCCAGCAGCCGTGGACAGGGACAAGTCTCTGGGGCCAACGTCCTGACTTTC CASSRGQGQVSGANVLTF TRBJ2-6 . TRBD1 TRBV5-1
TGTGCCAGCAGCGAAACCGGGACAGGGGCCTACGAGCAGTACTTC CASSETGTGAYEQYF TRBJ2-7 . TRBD1 TRBV6-5
TGCAGTGCCACTAGTTTGCGAGATACGCAGTATTTT CSATSLRDTQYF TRBJ2-3 . . TRBV20-1
TGTGCCAGCAGCCCAAGGACTAGCGGGAGAGGGGCAGATACGCAGTATTTT CASSPRTSGRGADTQYF TRBJ2-3 few TRBD2 TRBV11-2
TGTGCCAGCAGCTTACAGTGGGAGCTGTTTTTT CASSLQWELFF TRBJ2-2 once . TRBV7-9
TGTGCCAGCAGACCTACAGGGGGTACGGAAAAACTGTTTTTT CASRPTGGTEKLFF TRBJ1-4 . TRBD1 TRBV12-3/TRBV12-4
TGTGCTAGCAGCTTATGGCGGCAAGAGACCCAGTACTTC CASSLWRQETQYF TRBJ2-5 . . TRBV7-7
TGTGCCAGCAGCAAACTATCCGCCCGGGATGAGCAGTTCTTC CASSKLSARDEQFF TRBJ2-1 few . TRBV9
TGTGCCAGCAGCTTCCAAGCGGGGGTCACAGATACGCAGTATTTT CASSFQAGVTDTQYF TRBJ2-3 . TRBD2 TRBV7-3
TGCAGTGCTAGAGCGGTCACGGGGAGGACTGAAGCTTTCTTT CSARAVTGRTEAFF TRBJ1-1 . . TRBV20-1
TGTGCCATCGGTCGAGCGGGAAGCTCCTACAATGAGCAGTTCTTC CAIGRAGSSYNEQFF TRBJ2-1 . TRBD2 TRBV10-3
TGCAGCGTTGAAGTTACGGGTTCGGGAAACACTGAAGCTTTCTTT CSVEVTGSGNTEAFF TRBJ1-1 . . TRBV29-1
TGTGCCAGCAGTCGGGGTTTTGAAGCTTTCTTT CASSRGFEAFF TRBJ1-1 . . TRBV25-1
TGCAGTGCTAGAGAACCGACAGGGGGGCATCAGCCCCAGCATTTT CSAREPTGGHQPQHF TRBJ1-5 . TRBD1 TRBV20-1